Below are 16 T cell receptor beta chains sequenced from a single sample in a study of Ad26.COV2.S vaccination and SARS-CoV-2 variants. Clones were sequenced by immunoSEQ multiplex PCR, and TCRdb holds only the in-frame ones, with some missing. This table holds roughly 420,000 clones, 75% to 90% found once. Treatment denoted: around 19 received Ad26.COV2.S at low or high dose, single or two shots; a few received placebo; per-sample allocation not given. Specimens were obtained on day 63 following the first vaccine or placebo injection. Sequencing was performed on peripheral blood, taken in a trial of Ad26.COV2.S vaccine versus placebo. The origin of the receptors is a person aged 18-60 years who received the Ad26.COV2.S COVID-19 vaccine or a placebo.

The rearrangement links TRBV7-9 to TRBJ1-3; no clear D gene. The CDR3 runs 14 residues. V was trimmed by 0 bases and J by 3 bases, leaving 6 bases between them. CDR1 and CDR2 from the germline V gene are SEHNR and FQNEAQ (reference sequence). CDR3 protein: CASSLARYGNTIYF. Written as DNA, the CDR3 is TGTGCCAGCAGCTTAGCCCGCTATGGAAACACCATATATTTT.

The V gene is TRBV28, the J gene TRBJ1-5; 8 positions agree with TRBD1. Germline V gene sequence: CDR1 MDHEN, CDR2 SYDVKM. Trimming took 10 bases from V and 5 from J; bases not matched to a gene: 13. The CDR3 is 15 residues long. The CDR3 sequence: CATGYRTGYYQPQHF. CDR3 sequence (DNA): TGTGCCACCGGCTATCGGACAGGGTATTATCAGCCCCAGCATTTT.

The rearrangement links TRBV6-5 to TRBJ1-4; 8 bases fit TRBD1. CDR3 length equals 14 residues. V gave up 6 bases and J gave up 8 bases; unmatched junction bases: 8. CDR1 is MNHEY and CDR2 is SVGAGI in the germline V gene. This CDR3 is CASRVQGAVEKLFF. The CDR3 nucleotides are TGTGCCAGCAGGGTTCAGGGGGCAGTCGAAAAACTGTTTTTT.

The CDR3 coding sequence is TGTGCCAGTAGCCCGGGGGGGCAGGGGGCCTACGAGCAGTACGTC. It specifies CASSPGGQGAYEQYV. V usage is TRBV19 and J usage is TRBJ2-7, with D perhaps TRBD2 (8 bases). CDR1 is LNHDA and CDR2 is SQIVND in the germline V gene (reference sequence). CDR3 size: 15 residues. Trimming shortened V by 6 bases and J by 2 bases, and 17 bases separated the two germline ends.

This clone was detected once. This chain connects TRBV11-1 to TRBJ1-1; the D is unclear. The CDR3 has 14 residues. Germline-derived CDR1 and CDR2 are SGHAT and FQDESV (reference sequence). Trimming stripped 2 bases from V and 1 base from J, with 8 bases between. The CDR3 sequence is CASSLLGRNTEAFF. The CDR3 DNA is TGTGCCAGCAGCTTATTAGGAAGGAACACTGAAGCTTTCTTT.

The table lists this clone with a count of one. The V call is TRBV7-2, the J call TRBJ2-7, with D unresolved. This CDR3 region has 14 residues. V lost 5 bases, J lost 6 bases, and 17 bases lay in between. Germline-derived CDR1 and CDR2 are SGHTA and FQGNSA. The CDR3 coding sequence is TGTGCCAGCAGCCGCGACTCAAGCCCATCCGAGCAGTACTTC. Translated, it gives CASSRDSSPSEQYF. Complete variable domain (other parts from reference TRBV7-2 and TRBJ2-7): GAGVSQSPSNKVTEKGKDVELRCDPISGHTALYWYRQSLGQGLEFLIYFQGNSAPDKSGLPSDRFSAERTGGSVSTLTIQRTQQEDSAVYLCASSRDSSPSEQYFGPGTRLTVT.

The V and J genes are TRBV20-1 and TRBJ1-5, with a weak D call TRBD1 (6 bases). Germline loops: CDR1 DFQATT, CDR2 SNEGSKA (reference sequence). The CDR3 totals 14 residues. Trimming cost V 3 bases and J 3 bases, with 12 bases left between them. The CDR3 DNA sequence: TGCAGTGCTAGTCTCGGACAGCTCAATCAGCCCCAGCATTTT. It encodes CSASLGQLNQPQHF.

This CDR3 is CASSLVYGSLTYNEQFF. For the CDR3, the DNA is TGCGCCAGCAGCTTGGTTTACGGAAGCCTTACCTACAATGAGCAGTTCTTC. The chain combines TRBV5-1 with TRBJ2-1; D is unclear. V lost 0 bases and J lost 2, with 15 bases in between. CDR3 length: 17 residues. Per the germline V gene, CDR1 is SGHRS and CDR2 is YFSETQ.

The chain joins TRBV25-1 to TRBJ2-6; D is perhaps TRBD1 (6 bases). The germline CDR1 and CDR2 sequences are MGHDK and SYGVNS. The CDR3 spans 16 residues. The V end was cut by 4 bases, the J end by 0 bases, with 10 bases between. The CDR3 protein is CASSAIRGSGANVLTF. The CDR3 DNA follows: TGTGCCAGCAGTGCCATCAGGGGCTCTGGGGCCAACGTCCTGACTTTC.

The V and J genes are TRBV12-3 or TRBV12-4 and TRBJ2-3; no firm D call. V was shortened by 6 bases and J by 2 bases, with 3 bases between the two germline ends. The length of the CDR3 is 11 residues. CDR3 nucleotide sequence: TGTGCCAGCAGACCCACAGATACGCAGTATTTT. Its protein is CASRPTDTQYF.

The chain recombines TRBV5-6 with TRBJ2-1; 9 bases align to TRBD1. The CDR3 sequence is 13 residues long. V dropped 3 bases and J dropped 10; count of bases not matched to a gene: 5. CDR1 SGHDT and CDR2 YYEEEE come from the germline V gene. The CDR3 DNA follows: TGTGCCAGCAGCTGGGACAGGGTGGGAGAGCAGTTCTTC. Its protein is CASSWDRVGEQFF. The variable domain in full, completed from reference TRBV5-6 and TRBJ2-1, reads DAGVTQSPTHLIKTRGQQVTLRCSPKSGHDTVSWYQQALGQGPQFIFQYYEEEERQRGNFPDRFSGHQFPNYSSELNVNALLLGDSALYLCASSWDRVGEQFFGPGTRLTVL.

This clone occurred a few times. V is TRBV6-1 and J is TRBJ1-4; D uncertain. Germline assignment: CDR1 MNHNS and CDR2 SASEGT. This CDR3 has 14 amino acids. Trimming left V 1 base short and J 10 bases short, with 13 bases between. CDR3 residues: CASSEDGIRVKLFF. Written as DNA, the CDR3 is TGTGCCAGCAGTGAAGACGGAATACGAGTAAAACTGTTTTTT.

The chain employs TRBV18 and TRBJ1-3; possible D gene TRBD1, 5 bases. With 2 bases removed from V and 2 bases from J, the gap between germline ends came to 13 bases. The CDR3 totals 16 residues. CDR1 is KGHSH, CDR2 LQKENI, per germline. The CDR3 region is CASSPAQGGTGNTIYF. CDR3 in DNA: TGTGCCAGCTCACCAGCTCAGGGAGGAACTGGAAACACCATATATTTT. The whole variable domain, remainder taken from reference TRBV18 and TRBJ1-3, is NAGVMQNPRHLVRRRGQEARLRCSPMKGHSHVYWYRQLPEEGLKFMVYLQKENIIDESGMPKERFSAEFPKEGPSILRIQQVVRGDSAAYFCASSPAQGGTGNTIYFGEGSWLTVV.

The genes are TRBV18 and TRBJ1-1; maybe TRBD1 (5 bases). Germline-derived CDR1 and CDR2 are KGHSH and LQKENI. Trimming took off 1 base at V and 6 bases at J, with 12 bases between the two ends. The CDR3 covers 14 residues. The DNA for the CDR3 is TGTGCCAGCTCACCACTGGGGGTCGAGGCTGAAGCTTTCTTT. Protein product: CASSPLGVEAEAFF.

V is TRBV18 and J is TRBJ1-1, with a tentative D call TRBD1 (5 bases). The CDR3 has 13 residues. The germline V gene encodes CDR1 KGHSH and CDR2 LQKENI. V was clipped by 4 bases and J by 4 bases, with 10 bases between them. The chain's CDR3 is CASSLIGGTEAFF. DNA of the CDR3: TGTGCCAGCTCACTAATCGGGGGCACTGAAGCTTTCTTT. Using reference TRBV18 and TRBJ1-1 for the parts outside the CDR3, the full variable domain is NAGVMQNPRHLVRRRGQEARLRCSPMKGHSHVYWYRQLPEEGLKFMVYLQKENIIDESGMPKERFSAEFPKEGPSILRIQQVVRGDSAAYFCASSLIGGTEAFFGQGTRLTVV.

V and J are TRBV6-6 and TRBJ1-2, with D unresolved. Per germline, CDR1 MNHNY and CDR2 SVGAGI (reference sequence). V was clipped by 5 bases and J by 8 bases, with 12 bases between them. CDR3 length equals 12 residues. CDR3 region: CASSLRTGGYTF. In DNA, the CDR3 is TGTGCCAGCAGTCTTCGGACCGGGGGCTACACCTTC.